The 32 T cell receptor beta chains below all came from one sample that was sequenced in a study of CD8 T cells in ankylosing spondylitis. TCRdb re-derived calls from the 5' RACE reads in MiXCR, one entry per CDR3 protein. The data hold roughly 700,000 distinct CDR3 sequences, with around 20% observed a single time. Points from the study as a whole: Characteristic, it appeared, of ankylosing spondylitis blood was a TCR beta motif of roughly eight highly homologous variants.

Antigen specificity for these receptors is unknown. The sequenced sample consisted of blood, either unsorted or a sorted T cell fraction (not recorded which). The receptors originated from a male donor with ankylosing spondylitis.

This clonotype came up a few times. The chain uses TRBV12-3 or TRBV12-4 and TRBJ2-7, with D perhaps TRBD2 (5 bases). V gave up 5 bases and J gave up 6 bases, with 14 bases separating them. The CDR3 runs to 13 residues. The CDR3 sequence is CASSRSSSGEQYF. The DNA of the CDR3 is TGTGCCAGCAGTCGCTCCTCCAGCGGCGAGCAGTACTTC.

In the case of this clonotype: A read error may produce the germline difference seen at one junction end. The chain is built from TRBV7-3 and TRBJ2-1, with 14 positions matching TRBD2. CDR1 and CDR2 from the germline V gene are SGHTA and FQGTGA. The length of the CDR3 is 18 residues. CDR3 protein: CASSVGLAGGTSCNEQFF. CDR3 sequence (DNA): TGTGCCAGCAGCGTCGGACTAGCGGGGGGAACCTCCTGCAATGAGCAGTTCTTC.

This clonotype was detected only a few times. The genes are TRBV5-1 and TRBJ2-1; the match to TRBD1 covers 7 bases. Germline V gene lookup returns CDR1 SGHRS and CDR2 YFSETQ. There are 16 residues in the CDR3. V lost 1 base, J lost 8 bases, and 12 bases stayed unmatched. As DNA, the CDR3 is TGCGCCAGCAGCTTGAAAGCCGGACAGGTTTACTATGAGCAGTTCTTC. This translates into CASSLKAGQVYYEQFF.

The rearrangement links TRBV10-3 to TRBJ2-3; 7 nucleotides agree with TRBD2. J lost 3 bases, V lost 7 bases, and 7 bases had no gene match. Germline V gene lookup returns CDR1 ENHRY and CDR2 SYGVKD. The CDR3 runs 14 residues. The CDR3 DNA is TGTGCCATCATGGGGCAGGGAGGGACAGATACGCAGTATTTT. Residues: CAIMGQGGTDTQYF.

The CDR3 DNA follows: TGTGCCAGCAGACTCGGGACACAAGAGACCCAGTACTTC. Its translation is CASRLGTQETQYF. This chain links TRBV12-3 or TRBV12-4 with TRBJ2-5; D may be TRBD1 (6 bases). V lost 6 bases and J lost 2, with 10 bases in between. The CDR3 sequence is 13 residues long.

The chain carries TRBV2 and TRBJ2-2; 11 nucleotides agree with TRBD2. The CDR3 loop spans 15 amino acids. Germline V gene data show CDR1 as SNHLY and CDR2 as FYNNEI. V was clipped by 9 bases and J by 2 bases; unmatched bases: 5. CDR3 loop: CASSGLAVNTGELFF. The CDR3 DNA reads as TGTGCCAGTTCGGGACTAGCGGTTAACACCGGGGAGCTGTTTTTT.

This clonotype turned up a few times. V is TRBV3-1 and J is TRBJ2-1; 7 nucleotides align to TRBD1. CDR1 is LGHDT and CDR2 is YNNKEL in the germline V gene (reference sequence). The CDR3 extends over 13 amino acids. The J segment lost 8 bases and the V segment lost 4 bases, leaving 5 bases of the junction unmatched. The CDR3 DNA sequence: TGTGCCAGCAGCCGAAAACAGGGGTATGAGCAGTTCTTC. Translated, it gives CASSRKQGYEQFF.

The V and J genes are TRBV20-1 and TRBJ1-2; 7 bases match TRBD1. J lost 2 bases, V lost 4 bases, and 10 bases had no gene match. The CDR3 runs to 15 residues. Looked up from germline, CDR1 is DFQATT and CDR2 is SNEGSKA (reference sequence). CDR3 coding DNA: TGCAGTGCTAATGGACAGGCAGAACTGAACTATGGCTACACCTTC. Residues: CSANGQAELNYGYTF.

This clonotype was counted only a few times. V usage is TRBV5-1 and J usage is TRBJ1-6, with 9 bases lining up with TRBD1. The CDR3 consists of 16 residues. From germline, CDR1 is SGHRS and CDR2 YFSETQ. Trimming took 0 bases from V and 9 from J; bases not matched to a gene: 7. DNA of the CDR3: TGCGCCAGCAGCTTGGCCGGGACAGGGTACGGTTCACCCCTCCACTTT. It encodes CASSLAGTGYGSPLHF.

This clonotype was recorded a few times. The rearrangement uses TRBV11-2 and TRBJ2-7, with D possibly called TRBD1 or TRBD2 (5 bases each). Trimming removed 1 base at V and 7 bases at J, with 14 bases between. From germline, CDR1 is SGHAT and CDR2 FQNNGV. This CDR3 spans 14 amino acids. In nucleotides, the CDR3 is TGTGCCAGCAGCTTAGGGGCCGGGACGGGGGAGCAGTACTTC. Translated, it gives CASSLGAGTGEQYF.

As regards this clonotype: As the CDR3 is not closed by the conserved phenylalanine or tryptophan, this likely results from a read error. V and J are TRBV3-1 and TRBJ1-1; 7 nucleotides line up with TRBD1. The CDR3 is 12 amino acids. Germline lookup yields CDR1 LGHDT and CDR2 YNNKEL (reference sequence). The V gene end was trimmed by 4 bases and the J gene end by 7 bases; junction bases not matched to a gene: 3. The CDR3 coding sequence is TGTGCCAGCAGCCTAACAGGGGATGAAGCTTTCTAT. Translating it yields CASSLTGDEAFY.

This clonotype was counted between two and nine times. The gene calls are TRBV28 and TRBJ2-4; 7 nucleotides agree with TRBD1. After removal of 6 bases from V and 3 bases from J, the junction contained 8 bases not matched to a gene. CDR3 length: 15 residues. CDR1 is MDHEN and CDR2 is SYDVKM in the germline V gene. The CDR3 bases are TGTGCCAGCAGAAGCCTGACAGGGAACAAAAACATTCAGTACTTC. Protein product: CASRSLTGNKNIQYF.

This chain joins TRBV4-3 and TRBJ2-1; 16 bases are a match to TRBD2. Germline lookup yields CDR1 LGHNA and CDR2 YSLEER. V lost 0 bases to trimming and J lost 10 bases; unmatched junction nucleotides: 6. This CDR3 spans 17 amino acids. CDR3 protein: CASSQDQTGLAGGEQFF. CDR3 coding DNA: TGCGCCAGCAGCCAAGATCAAACGGGACTAGCGGGAGGGGAGCAGTTCTTC.

V and J are TRBV28 and TRBJ2-1; 7 bases are a match to TRBD2. The length of the CDR3 is 16 residues. Germline V CDR1 and CDR2: MDHEN, SYDVKM. The junction had 15 bases not matched to a gene; V was cut back by 4 bases and J by 9 bases. CDR3 DNA: TGTGCCAGCAGTTCCCCCGGGACTACGGCGTTGGTTGAGCAGTTCTTC. This codes for CASSSPGTTALVEQFF.

The V and J genes are TRBV20-1 and TRBJ2-3; 9 bases fit TRBD2. The CDR3 is 15 residues long. The germline V gene has CDR1 DFQATT and CDR2 SNEGSKA (reference sequence). Trimming took 5 bases from V and 3 from J; bases not matched to a gene: 9. Here the CDR3 reads CSAAWGSGRTDTQYF. DNA of the CDR3: TGCAGTGCTGCCTGGGGTAGCGGGAGAACAGATACGCAGTATTTT.

This clonotype was seen only a few times. V gene TRBV15 combines with J gene TRBJ2-5; tentative D call: TRBD1 (5 bases). Germline V gene data show CDR1 as LNHNV and CDR2 as YYDKDF (reference sequence). The CDR3 covers 16 residues. V lost 1 base and J 1 base, leaving 13 bases between the germline ends. As DNA, the CDR3 is TGTGCCACCAGCAGAGCCATCCCCGACAGCCAAGAGACCCAGTACTTC. Protein product: CATSRAIPDSQETQYF.

The genes are TRBV10-2 and TRBJ1-3; D may be TRBD1 (5 bases). Trimming shortened V by 8 bases and J by 0 bases, and 14 bases separated the two germline ends. The CDR3 totals 15 residues. The germline V gene encodes CDR1 WSHSY and CDR2 SAAADI. The CDR3 bases are TGCGCCAGCTGGGGGGGGACCCTCTCTGGAAACACCATATATTTT. Its protein is CASWGGTLSGNTIYF.

The chain carries TRBV29-1 and TRBJ2-3; 8 bases fit TRBD2. V lost 6 bases to trimming and J lost 1 base; unmatched junction nucleotides: 6. Germline lookup yields CDR1 SQVTM and CDR2 ANQGSEA. This CDR3 is built from 14 residues. CDR3 coding DNA: TGCAGCGTCGTGGGGCGGGGGGGCACAGATACGCAGTATTTT. Protein sequence: CSVVGRGGTDTQYF.

The chain is built from TRBV3-1 and TRBJ2-3; no clear D gene. V lost 0 bases to trimming and J lost 6 bases, with 7 bases between them. This CDR3 has 13 amino acids. Germline CDR1 is LGHDT and CDR2 is YNNKEL (reference sequence). The CDR3 DNA reads as TGTGCCAGCAGCCAAGAGAGCTGGGATACGCAGTATTTT. Translating it yields CASSQESWDTQYF.

This chain connects TRBV7-6 to TRBJ1-1; D remains unclear. This CDR3 region has 13 residues. The V end lost 0 bases, the J end lost 8 bases, and 10 bases lay between the germline ends. From germline, CDR1 is SGHVS and CDR2 FNYEAQ. The CDR3 DNA follows: TGTGCCAGCAGCTTAGCGTTCGGAGCGGAAGCTTTCTTT. Protein sequence: CASSLAFGAEAFF.

V is TRBV6-1 and J is TRBJ2-7; D is unresolved. The CDR3 totals 14 residues. V lost 8 bases and J lost 2, with 16 bases in between. The germline CDR1 and CDR2 sequences are MNHNS and SASEGT. CDR3 coding DNA: TGTGCCAGCTCACGAGGTACCACTCCCTACGAGCAGTACTTC. Amino acid sequence: CASSRGTTPYEQYF.

V gene TRBV7-2 combines with J gene TRBJ1-2; D is undetermined. The germline CDR1 and CDR2 sequences are SGHTA and FQGNSA. The V end lost 5 bases, the J end lost 0 bases, and 10 bases lay between the germline ends. CDR3 length: 14 amino acids. Here the CDR3 reads CASSQGTSNYGYTF. For the CDR3, the DNA is TGTGCCAGCAGCCAAGGTACCTCTAACTATGGCTACACCTTC.

In its sample, this clonotype was seen a few times. J is TRBJ1-2 and V is TRBV20-1; tentatively, D is TRBD1 (5 bases). The CDR3 totals 12 residues. Germline V gives CDR1 DFQATT, CDR2 SNEGSKA (reference sequence). V was pared by 6 bases and J by 8 bases, with 16 bases between. This chain's CDR3 is CSAGVGVLGYTF. CDR3 nucleotide sequence: TGCAGTGCAGGGGTGGGGGTTTTGGGCTACACCTTC.

This clonotype has more than one count but fewer than ten. V gene TRBV6-1 combines with J gene TRBJ2-1; D remains unclear. The ends were cut back, 0 bases at V and 4 bases at J, with 7 bases in the middle. Germline V gives CDR1 MNHNS, CDR2 SASEGT. The CDR3 contains 14 residues. CDR3 nucleotide sequence: TGTGCCAGCAGTGAAGCGCTAGAGTACAATGAGCAGTTCTTC. Its translation: CASSEALEYNEQFF.

The chain has TRBV6-5 and TRBJ2-7; D call uncertain. With 2 bases removed from V and 0 bases from J, the gap between germline ends came to 11 bases. The germline V gene encodes CDR1 MNHEY and CDR2 SVGAGI. There are 15 residues in the CDR3. CDR3 sequence: CASSYEAVSSYEQYF. CDR3 DNA: TGTGCCAGCAGTTACGAGGCTGTTAGCTCCTACGAGCAGTACTTC.

This clonotype was observed a few times. This chain uses TRBV6-5 with TRBJ2-6; unclear D gene. V lost 4 bases and J lost 2, with 15 bases in between. Germline CDR1 reads MNHEY; CDR2 reads SVGAGI. There are 17 residues in the CDR3. The CDR3 nucleotides read TGTGCCAGCAGTTGGGGATATGACACCGCTGGGGCCAACGTCCTGACTTTC. Protein: CASSWGYDTAGANVLTF.

This clonotype was counted ten times or more. J is TRBJ2-3 and V is TRBV20-1; no definite D call. Trimming cost V 1 base and J 5 bases, with 10 bases left between them. Per germline, CDR1 DFQATT and CDR2 SNEGSKA (reference sequence). There are 13 residues in the CDR3. The chain's CDR3 is CSARASPGDTQYF. DNA for the CDR3: TGCAGTGCTAGAGCCTCCCCCGGAGATACGCAGTATTTT.

The chain joins TRBV20-1 to TRBJ2-7; D perhaps matches TRBD1 (6 bases). V was trimmed by 7 bases and J by 6 bases, leaving 13 bases between them. This CDR3 has 11 amino acids. CDR1 is DFQATT and CDR2 is SNEGSKA in the germline V gene (reference sequence). CDR3 amino acids: CSVAGAGEQYF. In nucleotides, the CDR3 is TGCAGTGTAGCAGGGGCGGGCGAGCAGTACTTC.

The gene calls are TRBV12-3 or TRBV12-4 and TRBJ2-7, with 7 bases matching TRBD1. This CDR3 region has 13 residues. V shed 5 bases and J 6 bases; nucleotides not matched to a gene: 7. The CDR3 is CASSNRDSLEQYF. Here the CDR3 DNA reads TGTGCCAGCAGTAACCGGGACAGCCTCGAGCAGTACTTC.

This clonotype was recorded many times. The genes are TRBV5-5 and TRBJ2-2, with D possibly matching TRBD2 (6 bases). Germline CDR1 and CDR2: SGHKS and YYEKEE (reference sequence). CDR3 length equals 15 residues. V was cut by 4 bases and J by 5 bases, with 15 bases left in between. CDR3 protein: CASSVDFRGTGELFF. The DNA for the CDR3 is TGTGCCAGCAGCGTGGACTTTCGGGGGACCGGGGAGCTGTTTTTT.

This clonotype has a handful of counts. The chain has TRBV12-3 or TRBV12-4 and TRBJ1-2; D unresolved. This CDR3 is 14 amino acids long. Trimming removed 7 bases at V and 0 bases at J, with 12 bases between. The CDR3, as DNA: TGTGCCAGCATCCTGACACCTGCTAACTATGGCTACACCTTC. It is translated as CASILTPANYGYTF.

The V and J genes are TRBV6-1 and TRBJ2-3, with TRBD1 matching 7 bases. J lost 2 bases, V lost 6 bases, and 8 bases had no gene match. Germline V gene sequence: CDR1 MNHNS, CDR2 SASEGT. There are 15 residues in the CDR3. CDR3 coding DNA: TGTGCCAGCAGAGACAGGGTCCAGGACACAGATACGCAGTATTTT. Translated: CASRDRVQDTDTQYF.